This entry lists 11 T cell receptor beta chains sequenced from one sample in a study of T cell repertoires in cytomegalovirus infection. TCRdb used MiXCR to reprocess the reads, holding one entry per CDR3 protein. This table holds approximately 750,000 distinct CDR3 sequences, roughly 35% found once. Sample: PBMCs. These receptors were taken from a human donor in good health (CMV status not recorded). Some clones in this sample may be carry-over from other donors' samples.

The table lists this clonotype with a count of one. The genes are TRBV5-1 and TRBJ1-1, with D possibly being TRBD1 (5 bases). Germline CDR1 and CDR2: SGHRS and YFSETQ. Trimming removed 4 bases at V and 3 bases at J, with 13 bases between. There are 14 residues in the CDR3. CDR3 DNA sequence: TGCGCCAGCAGCCTCCGACAGCCTTACACTGAAGCTTTCTTT. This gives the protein CASSLRQPYTEAFF.

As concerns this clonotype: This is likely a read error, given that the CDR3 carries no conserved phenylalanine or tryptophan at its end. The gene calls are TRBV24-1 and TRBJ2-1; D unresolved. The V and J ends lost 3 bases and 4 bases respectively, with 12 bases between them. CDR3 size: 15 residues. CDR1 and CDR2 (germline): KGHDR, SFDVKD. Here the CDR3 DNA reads TGTGCCACCAGTGATGCCCGGACCCAATACAATGAGCAGTTCTTA. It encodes CATSDARTQYNEQFL.

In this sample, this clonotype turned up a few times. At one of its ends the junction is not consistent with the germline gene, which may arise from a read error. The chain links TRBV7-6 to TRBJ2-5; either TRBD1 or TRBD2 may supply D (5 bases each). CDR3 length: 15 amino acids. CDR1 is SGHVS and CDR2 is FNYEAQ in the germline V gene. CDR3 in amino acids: CASSLVGEPQETQYF. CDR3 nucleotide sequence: TGTGCTAGCAGCTTAGTGGGGGAACCCCAAGAGACCCAGTACTTC.

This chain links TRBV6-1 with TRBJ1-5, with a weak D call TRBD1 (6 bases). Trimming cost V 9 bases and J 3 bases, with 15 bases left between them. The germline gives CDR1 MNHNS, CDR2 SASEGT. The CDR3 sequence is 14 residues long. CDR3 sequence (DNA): TGTGCCAGTGCCGGAACAGGGCTCAATCAGCCCCAGCATTTT. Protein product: CASAGTGLNQPQHF.

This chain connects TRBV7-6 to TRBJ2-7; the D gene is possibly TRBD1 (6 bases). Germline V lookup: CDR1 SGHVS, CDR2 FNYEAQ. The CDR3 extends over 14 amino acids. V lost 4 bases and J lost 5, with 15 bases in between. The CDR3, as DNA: TGTGCCAGCAGCTCAGGGGAATTCAGTGACGAGCAGTACTTC. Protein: CASSSGEFSDEQYF.

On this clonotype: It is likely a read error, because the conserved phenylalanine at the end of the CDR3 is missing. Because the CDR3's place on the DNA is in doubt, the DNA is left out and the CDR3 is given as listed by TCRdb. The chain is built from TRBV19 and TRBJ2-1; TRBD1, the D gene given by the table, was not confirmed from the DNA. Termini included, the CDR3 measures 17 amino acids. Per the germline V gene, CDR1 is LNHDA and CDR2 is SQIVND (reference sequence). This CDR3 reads CASSITPGASRRNEQLL.

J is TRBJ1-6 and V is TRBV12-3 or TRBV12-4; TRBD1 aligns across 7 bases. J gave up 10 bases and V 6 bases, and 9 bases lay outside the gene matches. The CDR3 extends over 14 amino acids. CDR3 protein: CASRQGQGQSPLHF. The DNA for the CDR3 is TGTGCCAGCAGACAGGGGCAGGGGCAATCACCCCTCCACTTT.

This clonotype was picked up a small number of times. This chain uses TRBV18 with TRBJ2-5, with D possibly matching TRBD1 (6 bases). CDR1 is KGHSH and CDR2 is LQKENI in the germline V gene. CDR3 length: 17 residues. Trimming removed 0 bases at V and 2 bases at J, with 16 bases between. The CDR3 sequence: CASSPPTTRTAQETQYF. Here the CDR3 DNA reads TGTGCCAGCTCACCACCGACCACCAGGACAGCACAAGAGACCCAGTACTTC.

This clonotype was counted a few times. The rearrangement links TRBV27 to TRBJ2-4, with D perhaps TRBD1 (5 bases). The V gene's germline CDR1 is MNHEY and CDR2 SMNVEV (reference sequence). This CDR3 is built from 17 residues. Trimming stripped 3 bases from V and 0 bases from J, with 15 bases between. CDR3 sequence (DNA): TGTGCCAGCAGTTTTACCCCTCCAGGGATAGCCAAAAACATTCAGTACTTC. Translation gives CASSFTPPGIAKNIQYF.

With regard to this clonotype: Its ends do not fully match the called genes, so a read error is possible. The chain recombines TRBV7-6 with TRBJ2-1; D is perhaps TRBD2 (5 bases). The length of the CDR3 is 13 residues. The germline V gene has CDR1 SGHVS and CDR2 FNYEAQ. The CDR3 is CASSSGNLDDQFF. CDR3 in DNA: TGTGCTAGCAGCTCGGGGAATCTCGATGATCAGTTCTTC.

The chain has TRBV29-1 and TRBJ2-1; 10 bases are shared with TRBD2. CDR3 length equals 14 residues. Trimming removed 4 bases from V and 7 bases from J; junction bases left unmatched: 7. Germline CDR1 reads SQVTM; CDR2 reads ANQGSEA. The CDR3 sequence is CSVGRLAGRNEQFF. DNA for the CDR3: TGCAGCGTTGGGAGACTAGCGGGCCGGAATGAGCAGTTCTTC.